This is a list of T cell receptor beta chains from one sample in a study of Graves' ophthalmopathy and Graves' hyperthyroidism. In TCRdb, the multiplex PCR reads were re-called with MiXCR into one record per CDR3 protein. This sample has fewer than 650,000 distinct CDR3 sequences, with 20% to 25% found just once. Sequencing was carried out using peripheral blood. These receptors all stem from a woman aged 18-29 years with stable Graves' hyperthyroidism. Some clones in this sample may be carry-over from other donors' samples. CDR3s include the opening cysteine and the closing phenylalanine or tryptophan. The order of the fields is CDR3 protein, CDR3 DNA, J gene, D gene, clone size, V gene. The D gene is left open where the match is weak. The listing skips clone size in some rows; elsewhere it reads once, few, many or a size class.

CDR3 protein: CASTQTGDPYEQYF
CDR3 DNA: TGTGCCAGCACCCAAACCGGGGACCCCTACGAGCAGTACTTC
J gene: TRBJ2-7
D gene: .
clone size: many
V gene: TRBV6-2/TRBV6-3

CDR3 protein: CSARDSLAAPLHF
CDR3 DNA: TGCAGTGCTAGAGATTCCCTGGCCGCACCCCTCCACTTT
J gene: TRBJ1-6
D gene: .
clone size: .
V gene: TRBV20-1

CDR3 protein: CSASGGLGNSPLHF
CDR3 DNA: TGCAGTGCTAGCGGGGGGCTCGGTAATTCACCCCTCCACTTT
J gene: TRBJ1-6
D gene: .
clone size: many
V gene: TRBV20-1

CDR3 protein: CASSFSRGIYGYTF
CDR3 DNA: TGTGCCAGCAGTTTTTCCAGGGGAATATATGGCTACACCTTC
J gene: TRBJ1-2
D gene: .
clone size: many
V gene: TRBV6-5

CDR3 protein: CASSPYDRGNSPLHF
CDR3 DNA: TGTGCCAGCAGCCCATATGACAGGGGTAATTCACCCCTCCACTTT
J gene: TRBJ1-6
D gene: TRBD1
clone size: many
V gene: TRBV6-2/TRBV6-3

CDR3 protein: CASSYSIRRGNTIYF
CDR3 DNA: TGTGCCAGCAGTTACTCGATCAGAAGAGGAAACACCATATATTTT
J gene: TRBJ1-3
D gene: .
clone size: .
V gene: TRBV6-5

CDR3 protein: CASSQFMGSNQPQHF
CDR3 DNA: TGTGCCAGCAGCCAATTTATGGGGAGCAATCAGCCCCAGCATTTT
J gene: TRBJ1-5
D gene: .
clone size: many
V gene: TRBV3-1

CDR3 protein: CASSLIWGRLGASDLNTEAFF
CDR3 DNA: TGTGCCAGCAGCTTAATTTGGGGGCGGTTGGGGGCGTCGGACCTGAACACTGAAGCTTTCTTT
J gene: TRBJ1-1
D gene: .
clone size: many
V gene: TRBV7-3

CDR3 protein: CASSQGTGRGTQYF
CDR3 DNA: TGTGCCAGCAGTCAGGGGACAGGACGAGGGACCCAGTACTTC
J gene: TRBJ2-5
D gene: TRBD1
clone size: .
V gene: TRBV6-1

CDR3 protein: CASSDGARGNQPQHF
CDR3 DNA: TGTGCCAGCAGTGATGGTGCTCGGGGGAATCAGCCCCAGCATTTT
J gene: TRBJ1-5
D gene: .
clone size: many
V gene: TRBV2

CDR3 protein: CATSDSGFAETQYF
CDR3 DNA: TGTGCCACCAGTGATTCAGGGTTTGCGGAGACCCAGTACTTC
J gene: TRBJ2-5
D gene: .
clone size: many
V gene: TRBV24-1

CDR3 protein: CATIAGGRTYEQYF
CDR3 DNA: TGTGCCACAATCGCGGGGGGCCGCACCTACGAGCAGTACTTC
J gene: TRBJ2-7
D gene: TRBD2
clone size: many
V gene: TRBV6-1

CDR3 protein: CASSHTGETQYF
CDR3 DNA: TGCGCCAGCAGCCATACCGGAGAGACCCAGTACTTC
J gene: TRBJ2-5
D gene: .
clone size: many
V gene: TRBV4-1

CDR3 protein: CASSTRDRGQNPPLHF
CDR3 DNA: TGTGCCAGCAGCACACGGGACAGGGGCCAGAATCCACCCCTCCACTTT
J gene: TRBJ1-6
D gene: TRBD1
clone size: .
V gene: TRBV3-1

CDR3 protein: CASSDDRTADTGELFF
CDR3 DNA: TGTGCCAGCAGTGACGACAGGACGGCAGACACCGGGGAGCTGTTTTTT
J gene: TRBJ2-2
D gene: .
clone size: many
V gene: TRBV6-1

CDR3 protein: CASSLVGGPSKNIQYF
CDR3 DNA: TGTGCCAGCAGCTTAGTCGGGGGGCCGTCCAAAAACATTCAGTACTTC
J gene: TRBJ2-4
D gene: .
clone size: once
V gene: TRBV7-2

CDR3 protein: CASSNSGTGFYGYTF
CDR3 DNA: TGTGCCAGCAGTAACTCCGGGACAGGGTTCTATGGCTACACCTTC
J gene: TRBJ1-2
D gene: TRBD1
clone size: many
V gene: TRBV12-3/TRBV12-4

CDR3 protein: CASSDKNPGLAGRGSYEQYF
CDR3 DNA: TGTGCCAGCAGTGACAAGAATCCGGGACTAGCGGGAAGAGGGTCCTACGAGCAGTACTTC
J gene: TRBJ2-7
D gene: TRBD2
clone size: .
V gene: TRBV6-4

CDR3 protein: CAWSGGPRAGHYEQYF
CDR3 DNA: TGTGCCTGGAGTGGTGGTCCCCGAGCGGGACACTACGAGCAGTACTTC
J gene: TRBJ2-7
D gene: .
clone size: .
V gene: TRBV30

CDR3 protein: CSVRAGSAETQYF
CDR3 DNA: TGCAGCGTTCGGGCGGGGAGCGCAGAGACCCAGTACTTC
J gene: TRBJ2-5
D gene: .
clone size: many
V gene: TRBV29-1

CDR3 protein: CGSQGVFQETQYF
CDR3 DNA: TGCGGCTCTCAGGGGGTTTTCCAAGAGACCCAGTACTTC
J gene: TRBJ2-5
D gene: TRBD1
clone size: .
V gene: TRBV29-1

CDR3 protein: CASSYSSGGAGFRREQYF
CDR3 DNA: TGTGCCAGCAGTTACTCGAGCGGGGGGGCCGGGTTTCGTCGCGAGCAGTACTTC
J gene: TRBJ2-7
D gene: TRBD2
clone size: .
V gene: TRBV6-2/TRBV6-3

CDR3 protein: CATSDSEEAFF
CDR3 DNA: TGTGCCACCAGTGATTCCGAGGAAGCTTTCTTT
J gene: TRBJ1-1
D gene: .
clone size: .
V gene: TRBV24-1

CDR3 protein: CASSPDTDTQYF
CDR3 DNA: TGTGCCAGCAGTCCGGACACAGATACGCAGTATTTT
J gene: TRBJ2-3
D gene: .
clone size: many
V gene: TRBV6-1

CDR3 protein: CASRPTGRENTEAFF
CDR3 DNA: TGTGCCAGCAGACCCACAGGGAGGGAAAACACTGAAGCTTTCTTT
J gene: TRBJ1-1
D gene: .
clone size: many
V gene: TRBV6-1

CDR3 protein: CASSADRQGVNQPQHF
CDR3 DNA: TGTGCCAGCAGTGCGGACAGGCAGGGCGTCAATCAGCCCCAGCATTTT
J gene: TRBJ1-5
D gene: TRBD1
clone size: many
V gene: TRBV12-3/TRBV12-4

CDR3 protein: CATSVGPPRETQYF
CDR3 DNA: TGTGCCACCAGTGTGGGACCTCCTAGGGAGACCCAGTACTTC
J gene: TRBJ2-5
D gene: .
clone size: many
V gene: TRBV24-1

CDR3 protein: CSARGSAGNYEQYF
CDR3 DNA: TGCAGTGCTAGAGGAAGCGCAGGAAACTACGAGCAGTACTTC
J gene: TRBJ2-7
D gene: .
clone size: .
V gene: TRBV20-1

CDR3 protein: CASSEILHYGYTF
CDR3 DNA: TGTGCCAGCAGTGAAATACTACACTATGGCTACACCTTC
J gene: TRBJ1-2
D gene: .
clone size: many
V gene: TRBV2

CDR3 protein: CASSLEAQGSGETQYF
CDR3 DNA: TGCGCCAGCAGCTTGGAAGCCCAGGGAAGTGGAGAGACCCAGTACTTC
J gene: TRBJ2-5
D gene: .
clone size: few
V gene: TRBV5-1

CDR3 protein: CASSLTQLENTEAFF
CDR3 DNA: TGTGCCAGCAGCTTAACGCAGCTAGAGAACACTGAAGCTTTCTTT
J gene: TRBJ1-1
D gene: .
clone size: many
V gene: TRBV7-2

CDR3 protein: CASSLGKIGQGVGYTF
CDR3 DNA: TGTGCCAGCAGCTTAGGCAAAATAGGACAGGGGGTTGGCTACACCTTC
J gene: TRBJ1-2
D gene: TRBD1
clone size: many
V gene: TRBV7-8

CDR3 protein: CASRGGGSETQYF
CDR3 DNA: TGTGCCAGCAGAGGCGGGGGCTCGGAGACCCAGTACTTC
J gene: TRBJ2-5
D gene: .
clone size: few
V gene: TRBV6-5

CDR3 protein: CASNELVNTEAFF
CDR3 DNA: TGTGCCAGCAATGAACTAGTAAACACTGAAGCTTTCTTT
J gene: TRBJ1-1
D gene: .
clone size: many
V gene: TRBV2

CDR3 protein: CAGSESATSGGETQYF
CDR3 DNA: TGCGCCGGCAGTGAGTCCGCGACTAGCGGGGGAGAGACCCAGTACTTC
J gene: TRBJ2-5
D gene: TRBD2
clone size: many
V gene: TRBV10-1

CDR3 protein: CASSYSTGSGKTQYF
CDR3 DNA: TGTGCCAGCTCATACTCAACAGGGAGCGGGAAGACCCAGTACTTC
J gene: TRBJ2-5
D gene: .
clone size: many
V gene: TRBV18

CDR3 protein: CASSAQVLAGNTGELFF
CDR3 DNA: TGTGCCAGCAGCGCGCAGGTTCTAGCGGGGAACACCGGGGAGCTGTTCTTT
J gene: TRBJ2-2
D gene: TRBD2
clone size: many
V gene: TRBV6-1

CDR3 protein: CASSQWVGGKGSNQPQHF
CDR3 DNA: TGTGCCAGCAGCCAATGGGTAGGGGGGAAGGGCAGCAATCAGCCCCAGCATTTT
J gene: TRBJ1-5
D gene: .
clone size: many
V gene: TRBV7-8

CDR3 protein: CATSLNTGELFF
CDR3 DNA: TGTGCCACCAGTCTGAACACCGGGGAGCTGTTTTTT
J gene: TRBJ2-2
D gene: .
clone size: many
V gene: TRBV24-1

CDR3 protein: CASSIGGTGFNEQYF
CDR3 DNA: TGTGCCAGCAGTATTGGCGGGACAGGGTTTAACGAGCAGTACTTC
J gene: TRBJ2-7
D gene: TRBD1
clone size: many
V gene: TRBV6-1

CDR3 protein: CASSRLADLPGELFF
CDR3 DNA: TGTGCCAGCAGTCGACTAGCGGATTTACCCGGGGAGCTGTTTTTT
J gene: TRBJ2-2
D gene: TRBD2
clone size: many
V gene: TRBV6-2/TRBV6-3

CDR3 protein: CASWVLYTGELFF
CDR3 DNA: TGTGCCAGCTGGGTTTTGTACACCGGGGAGCTGTTTTTT
J gene: TRBJ2-2
D gene: .
clone size: .
V gene: TRBV6-5

CDR3 protein: CASSPLGADSPLHF
CDR3 DNA: TGTGCCAGCTCACCACTTGGGGCCGATTCACCCCTCCACTTT
J gene: TRBJ1-6
D gene: .
clone size: few
V gene: TRBV18

CDR3 protein: CASSWPKNTEAFF
CDR3 DNA: TGTGCCAGCAGCTGGCCGAAGAACACTGAAGCTTTCTTT
J gene: TRBJ1-1
D gene: .
clone size: .
V gene: TRBV7-2

CDR3 protein: CASSGVIYEQYF
CDR3 DNA: TGTGCCAGCAGCGGGGTTATCTACGAGCAGTACTTC
J gene: TRBJ2-7
D gene: .
clone size: many
V gene: TRBV6-1

CDR3 protein: CASSYEQTGGFSPLHF
CDR3 DNA: TGTGCCAGCAGTTACGAACAGACAGGGGGGTTTTCACCCCTCCACTTT
J gene: TRBJ1-6
D gene: TRBD1
clone size: once
V gene: TRBV6-5

CDR3 protein: CASSSPTGYSSYEQYF
CDR3 DNA: TGTGCCAGCAGTTCCCCGACAGGGTACAGCTCCTACGAGCAGTACTTC
J gene: TRBJ2-7
D gene: TRBD1
clone size: many
V gene: TRBV28

CDR3 protein: CASSSLAQPQHF
CDR3 DNA: TGTGCCAGCAGTTCTCTGGCTCAGCCCCAGCATTTT
J gene: TRBJ1-5
D gene: .
clone size: many
V gene: TRBV6-2/TRBV6-3

CDR3 protein: CASGLGLAGKNTGELFF
CDR3 DNA: TGTGCTAGTGGTTTGGGGCTAGCGGGAAAGAACACCGGGGAGCTGTTTTTT
J gene: TRBJ2-2
D gene: TRBD2
clone size: few
V gene: TRBV12-5

CDR3 protein: CAISDRSGGETQYF
CDR3 DNA: TGTGCCATCAGTGATCGGTCAGGGGGAGAGACCCAGTACTTC
J gene: TRBJ2-5
D gene: TRBD1
clone size: many
V gene: TRBV10-3

CDR3 protein: CASSEVETRETQYF
CDR3 DNA: TGTGCCAGCAGTGAAGTGGAGACACGAGAGACCCAGTACTTC
J gene: TRBJ2-5
D gene: .
clone size: many
V gene: TRBV6-1

CDR3 protein: CSALRTSGTYEQYF
CDR3 DNA: TGCAGTGCCCTGAGGACTAGCGGGACGTACGAGCAGTACTTC
J gene: TRBJ2-7
D gene: TRBD2
clone size: many
V gene: TRBV20-1

CDR3 protein: CASSLEGAGELFF
CDR3 DNA: TGTGCCAGCAGCTTGGAGGGGGCCGGGGAGCTGTTTTTT
J gene: TRBJ2-2
D gene: .
clone size: many
V gene: TRBV5-1

CDR3 protein: CASSVIGGQNSGNTIYF
CDR3 DNA: TGTGCCAGCAGCGTTATTGGGGGACAGAACTCTGGAAACACCATATATTTT
J gene: TRBJ1-3
D gene: TRBD1
clone size: many
V gene: TRBV12-3/TRBV12-4

CDR3 protein: CASSPPSMSDYELYF
CDR3 DNA: TGTGCCAGCTCACCACCAAGTATGTCGGACTACGAGCTGTACTTC
J gene: TRBJ2-7
D gene: .
clone size: few
V gene: TRBV18

CDR3 protein: CASSQRTSGSLGELFF
CDR3 DNA: TGTGCCAGCAGCCAGAGGACTAGCGGGAGCCTCGGGGAGCTGTTTTTT
J gene: TRBJ2-2
D gene: TRBD2
clone size: many
V gene: TRBV3-1

CDR3 protein: CSARHGAVETQYF
CDR3 DNA: TGCAGTGCTAGACACGGGGCCGTGGAGACCCAGTACTTC
J gene: TRBJ2-5
D gene: .
clone size: many
V gene: TRBV20-1

CDR3 protein: CATSRDRGPGSPLHF
CDR3 DNA: TGTGCCACCAGCAGAGATCGGGGTCCAGGTTCACCCCTCCACTTT
J gene: TRBJ1-6
D gene: .
clone size: many
V gene: TRBV15

CDR3 protein: CASTPIEGGYGYTF
CDR3 DNA: TGTGCCAGCACCCCGATCGAGGGCGGCTATGGCTACACCTTC
J gene: TRBJ1-2
D gene: .
clone size: .
V gene: TRBV5-6